This is a list of T cell receptor beta chains from one sample in a study of T cells in localized non-small cell lung cancer. Repertoires were generated with immunoSEQ multiplex PCR, while TCRdb's copy carries only in-frame clones and drops some. The sample contains 25,000 to 40,000 clones, approximately 78% of which appear only once. The material sequenced was peripheral blood, taken before any cancer treatment. The receptors derive from a male donor aged 60 or older with stage II squamous cell lung carcinoma. Each CDR3 is given with its conserved first and last residue. The order of the fields is J gene, clone size, D gene, V gene, CDR3 protein, CDR3 DNA. A D gene is named only where the DNA matches it firmly. Only some rows state a clone size, as once, few, many or a class for expanded clones.

TRBJ2-7 . . TRBV25-1 CASSHERNQSTYEQYF TGTGCCAGCAGTCACGAACGGAACCAAAGCACCTACGAGCAGTACTTC
TRBJ1-4 . . TRBV7-8 CASSSGATATNEKLFF TGTGCCAGCAGCTCCGGGGCGACAGCAACTAATGAAAAACTGTTTTTT
TRBJ1-1 . . TRBV7-9 CASSIEGEAFF TGTGCCAGCAGCATCGAGGGTGAAGCTTTCTTT
TRBJ1-2 . . TRBV7-9 CASSLGPGLNYGYTF TGTGCCAGCAGCTTAGGGCCAGGCCTCAACTATGGCTACACCTTC
TRBJ2-5 . TRBD2 TRBV11-3 CASSPTSGGGETQYF TGTGCCAGCAGCCCTACTAGCGGTGGGGGAGAGACCCAGTACTTC
TRBJ1-2 . . TRBV6-5 CASSPLTVPGYGYTF TGTGCCAGCAGCCCATTAACAGTACCCGGCTATGGCTACACCTTC
TRBJ2-7 . . TRBV29-1 CSVNTGSYEQYF TGCAGCGTTAATACAGGATCCTACGAGCAGTACTTC
TRBJ2-7 . TRBD2 TRBV15 CATSSQEASGRKQYF TGTGCCACCAGCAGCCAGGAAGCTAGCGGGAGAAAGCAGTACTTC
TRBJ2-5 . . TRBV19 CASSRDKDQEETQYF TGTGCCAGTAGTAGGGACAAGGACCAAGAAGAGACCCAGTACTTC
TRBJ2-7 once . TRBV15 CATSRVRRGYEQYF TGTGCCACCAGCAGAGTTCGACGGGGCTACGAGCAGTACTTC
TRBJ1-5 . TRBD1 TRBV2 CASRADRGIPQPQHF TGTGCCAGCAGGGCCGACAGGGGGATTCCTCAGCCCCAGCATTTT
TRBJ2-1 . TRBD2 TRBV5-4 CASSMGTSGREGEQFF TGTGCCAGCAGCATGGGGACTAGCGGGAGGGAGGGTGAGCAGTTCTTC
TRBJ1-1 . . TRBV11-3 CASSLSSRDQAFF TGTGCCAGCAGCTTATCGTCGAGGGATCAAGCTTTCTTT
TRBJ1-2 . TRBD1 TRBV5-1 CASSLGGTGYYGYTF TGCGCCAGCAGCTTGGGTGGGACAGGCTACTATGGCTACACCTTC
TRBJ1-6 few . TRBV19 CASSMRQSNSPLHF TGTGCCAGTAGTATGAGACAGAGTAATTCACCCCTCCACTTT
TRBJ2-1 . . TRBV7-3 CASALAPYNEQFF TGTGCCAGCGCCCTAGCGCCCTACAATGAGCAGTTCTTC
TRBJ2-5 once TRBD1 TRBV7-3 CASSPGQGREETQYF TGTGCCAGCAGCCCGGGACAGGGCAGGGAAGAGACCCAGTACTTC
TRBJ1-2 . . TRBV5-1 CASSLPGATNYGYTF TGCGCCAGCAGCTTACCAGGGGCCACTAACTATGGCTACACCTTC
TRBJ2-7 few . TRBV6-4 CASSASAAGTYEQYF TGTGCCAGCAGTGCATCTGCGGCAGGGACCTACGAGCAGTACTTC
TRBJ1-2 . . TRBV10-2 CASSDGTTGVKSHGYTF TGCGCCAGCAGTGACGGGACCACTGGCGTTAAATCTCATGGCTACACCTTC
TRBJ1-2 few . TRBV30 CAWSEGVYGYTF TGTGCCTGGAGTGAAGGGGTCTATGGCTACACCTTC
TRBJ2-2 . . TRBV10-1 CASSDRSPGELFF TGCGCCAGCAGTGATCGGAGTCCCGGGGAGCTGTTTTTT
TRBJ1-4 . TRBD1 TRBV4-2 CASSWGTGGAGTNEKLFF TGTGCCAGCAGCTGGGGGACAGGGGGCGCCGGGACTAATGAAAAACTGTTTTTT
TRBJ2-1 few TRBD2 TRBV27 CASSPHHSGGANEQFF TGTGCCAGCAGTCCTCACCATAGCGGGGGGGCCAATGAGCAGTTCTTC
TRBJ2-7 . . TRBV9 CASSVDPASYEQYF TGTGCCAGCAGCGTAGATCCAGCTTCCTACGAGCAGTACTTC
TRBJ1-4 . . TRBV30 CAWSDGELFF TGTGCCTGGAGTGACGGAGAACTGTTTTTT
TRBJ2-5 few TRBD2 TRBV19 CASSIGLAGGGSQETQYF TGTGCCAGTAGTATAGGTCTAGCGGGGGGAGGGTCCCAAGAGACCCAGTACTTC
TRBJ1-5 . . TRBV2 CASSRAGQPQHF TGTGCCAGCAGTAGAGCAGGTCAGCCCCAGCATTTT
TRBJ2-5 . . TRBV19 CASSNDRSETQYF TGTGCCAGTAGTAATGACAGGTCGGAGACCCAGTACTTC
TRBJ2-1 . . TRBV7-2 CASSLRGYEQFF TGTGCCAGCAGCTTAAGGGGGTATGAGCAGTTCTTC
TRBJ1-1 once . TRBV7-9 CASSPGRQGAFF TGTGCCAGCAGCCCTGGCCGACAAGGGGCTTTCTTT
TRBJ2-2 . . TRBV6-4 CASSDSANTGELFF TGTGCCAGCAGTGACTCGGCGAACACCGGGGAGCTGTTTTTT
TRBJ2-1 . . TRBV4-2 CASSQAGRDNEQFF TGTGCCAGCAGCCAAGCAGGGCGGGACAATGAGCAGTTCTTC
TRBJ2-7 . . TRBV9 CASSSGTATAQYF TGTGCCAGCAGCTCCGGGACGGCGACGGCGCAGTACTTC
TRBJ2-6 . . TRBV30 CAWSRTGSANVLTF TGTGCCTGGAGTAGGACTGGCTCGGCCAACGTCCTGACTTTC
TRBJ1-2 . TRBD1 TRBV13 CASSPQGDYGYTF TGTGCCAGCAGCCCGCAGGGGGACTATGGCTACACCTTC
TRBJ2-3 . TRBD2 TRBV5-4 CASSLGTSTTLSTDTQYF TGTGCCAGCAGCCTAGGGACTAGCACTACTCTTAGCACAGATACGCAGTATTTT
TRBJ1-5 . . TRBV5-1 CASSPTGNSNQPQHF TGCGCCAGCAGCCCGACAGGAAATAGCAATCAGCCCCAGCATTTT
TRBJ2-3 . . TRBV6-5 CASSDPTSTDTQYF TGTGCCAGCAGTGACCCGACCAGCACAGATACGCAGTATTTT
TRBJ2-4 . TRBD2 TRBV7-2 CASSVGTSGQNIQYF TGTGCCAGCAGCGTCGGGACTAGCGGACAAAACATTCAGTACTTC
TRBJ2-7 once TRBD2 TRBV6-1 CASSPRDSGHYEQYF TGTGCCAGCAGTCCCCGCGATAGCGGGCACTACGAGCAGTACTTC
TRBJ2-2 few TRBD2 TRBV7-9 CASSFRVGLAGNGGELFF TGTGCCAGCAGCTTCCGGGTGGGACTAGCGGGAAACGGTGGGGAGCTGTTTTTT
TRBJ1-5 once . TRBV6-5 CASSYGGSNQPQHF TGTGCCAGCAGTTACGGGGGTAGCAATCAGCCCCAGCATTTT
TRBJ2-7 . TRBD2 TRBV7-6 CASSLAGGAYEQYF TGTGCCAGCAGTCTAGCGGGGGGAGCTTACGAGCAGTACTTC
TRBJ2-7 . TRBD1 TRBV19 CASSPGQVSYEQYF TGTGCCAGTAGCCCAGGACAGGTCTCCTACGAGCAGTACTTC